Following are 30 T cell receptor beta chains from one sample sequenced in a study of shared clonotypes between healthy human individuals. Using immunoSEQ multiplex PCR, the repertoire was profiled, and TCRdb retains in-frame clones only, with some absent. The table has 1.5 million to 2.5 million clones, over 85% seen once; the top ten hold 1.2%. Naive CD8 cells comprised CD45RO-negative, CCR7-positively selected cells, excluding terminally differentiated effector memory CD45RA+ cells. The sample consisted of naive CD8+ T cells sorted from blood. The source of these receptors is a man younger than 35 in good health.

This chain connects TRBV27 to TRBJ1-6; D is undetermined. V was shortened by 5 bases and J by 8 bases, with 10 bases between the two germline ends. Per germline, CDR1 MNHEY and CDR2 SMNVEV (reference sequence). The CDR3 covers 13 residues. The CDR3 loop reads CASSPYPYSPLHF. In DNA, the CDR3 is TGTGCCAGCAGTCCCTACCCCTATTCACCCCTCCACTTT.

This chain connects TRBV6-1 to TRBJ2-7; the D gene is possibly TRBD1 (6 bases). Germline V gene lookup returns CDR1 MNHNS and CDR2 SASEGT. Trimming left V 1 base short and J 4 bases short, with 14 bases between. The CDR3 covers 15 residues. The CDR3 sequence is CASSEVDSSSYEQYF. CDR3 DNA: TGTGCCAGCAGTGAAGTGGACAGCAGTTCTTACGAGCAGTACTTC.

J is TRBJ1-4 and V is TRBV30; 7 bases fit TRBD1. The germline V gene has CDR1 GTSNPN and CDR2 SVGIG (reference sequence). This CDR3 comprises 15 residues. Losses at the gene ends were 3 bases for V and 8 bases for J; bases not matched to a gene: 12. The CDR3 is CAWRTQGSEVEKLFF. The CDR3 bases are TGTGCCTGGAGAACACAGGGGAGTGAAGTGGAAAAACTGTTTTTT.

This clone was observed a few times. V gene TRBV21-1 combines with J gene TRBJ1-4; the table's D call TRBD1 went unverified against the DNA. TRBV21-1 is a recognized pseudogene. The CDR3 is made up of 15 amino acids. CDR3 nucleotides: TGTGCCAGCAGCTTGGCAGGGGGGCTTAATGAAAAACTGTTTTTT. Translated: CASSLAGGLNEKLFF.

The chain recombines TRBV20-1 with TRBJ2-5; the D is unclear. The germline gives CDR1 DFQATT, CDR2 SNEGSKA (reference sequence). The V end lost 0 bases, the J end lost 8 bases, and 7 bases lay between the germline ends. The CDR3 extends over 11 amino acids. The CDR3 DNA is TGCAGTGCTAGAGACCCGAGTACCCAGTACTTC. It encodes CSARDPSTQYF.

The V call is TRBV6-5, the J call TRBJ1-1; tentatively, D is TRBD1 (5 bases). Deletions cut 7 bases from V and 5 bases from J, with 14 bases between. The CDR3 sequence is 13 residues long. Germline V gene sequence: CDR1 MNHEY, CDR2 SVGAGI. The CDR3 reads CASTSAGGTEAFF. The CDR3 coding sequence is TGTGCCAGCACTTCCGCCGGGGGAACTGAAGCTTTCTTT.

This clone is a singleton in its sample. Here the CDR3 reads CASSFSGRFNEQFF. The CDR3 DNA is TGTGCCAGCAGCTTTAGCGGGAGGTTCAATGAGCAGTTCTTC. This rearrangement joins TRBV7-6 to TRBJ2-1; 10 bases map to TRBD2. The CDR3 runs to 14 residues. Germline V gives CDR1 SGHVS, CDR2 FNYEAQ. After removal of 3 bases from V and 6 bases from J, the junction contained 2 bases not matched to a gene.

This clone was detected only once. The rearrangement joins TRBV28 to TRBJ1-1, with D maybe TRBD1 (6 bases). CDR3 length: 15 residues. Germline V gene data show CDR1 as MDHEN and CDR2 as SYDVKM. V was pared by 4 bases and J by 6 bases, with 18 bases between. CDR3 protein: CASSSPQGRFAEAFF. DNA for the CDR3: TGTGCCAGCAGTTCCCCCCAGGGGCGGTTTGCTGAAGCTTTCTTT.

This rearrangement joins TRBV11-2 to TRBJ1-3; weak D call: TRBD1 (5 bases). The length of the CDR3 is 15 residues. V was cut by 8 bases and J by 4 bases, with 18 bases left in between. Germline CDR1 and CDR2: SGHAT and FQNNGV. The DNA for the CDR3 is TGTGCCAGCCATCGGGGGGATTCCTTGGGAAACACCATATATTTT. Its protein is CASHRGDSLGNTIYF.

V is TRBV27 and J is TRBJ2-1, with 13 bases matching TRBD2. Germline assignment: CDR1 MNHEY and CDR2 SMNVEV (reference sequence). J lost 8 bases, V lost 5 bases, and 6 bases had no gene match. This CDR3 is built from 15 residues. CDR3 sequence reads: CASSTSGGVSDEQFF. The CDR3 DNA sequence: TGTGCCAGCAGTACTAGCGGGGGGGTGTCCGATGAGCAGTTCTTC.

The rearrangement uses TRBV9 and TRBJ2-6; the D gene is possibly TRBD1 (5 bases). The CDR3 contains 13 residues. Germline CDR1 reads SGDLS; CDR2 reads YYNGEE. Trimming removed 6 bases at V and 3 bases at J, with 7 bases between. CDR3 nucleotide sequence: TGTGCCAGCAAAGGGGATGGGGCCAACGTCCTGACTTTC. Its protein is CASKGDGANVLTF.

This clone occurred once. This chain links TRBV5-6 with TRBJ2-7; TRBD1 or TRBD2 may be the D gene (5 bases each). CDR3 length: 14 amino acids. The germline V gene has CDR1 SGHDT and CDR2 YYEEEE. The V end lost 5 bases, the J end lost 3 bases, and 15 bases lay between the germline ends. The CDR3 loop reads CASRVWGSNYEQYF. The CDR3 nucleotides read TGTGCCAGCAGGGTCTGGGGGTCCAACTACGAGCAGTACTTC.

V gene TRBV6-5 combines with J gene TRBJ2-2; possibly TRBD1 for D (5 bases). V gave up 0 bases and J gave up 3 bases, with 5 bases separating them. Germline CDR1 and CDR2: MNHEY and SVGAGI. The CDR3 has 14 amino acids. The CDR3 DNA follows: TGTGCCAGCAGTTACTCACAGGACACCGGGGAGCTGTTTTTT. This codes for CASSYSQDTGELFF.

As DNA, the CDR3 is TGCAGCGTACTGGGAGCCGGGACGGGACCGGAGTCCTACGAGCAGTACTTC. This encodes CSVLGAGTGPESYEQYF. This sequence joins TRBV29-1 and TRBJ2-7; either TRBD1 or TRBD2 may fit D (5 bases each). The germline CDR1 and CDR2 sequences are SQVTM and ANQGSEA. With 6 bases removed from V and 1 base from J, the gap between germline ends came to 25 bases. The CDR3 totals 17 residues.

On this clone itself: The same CDR3 arises from other DNA sequences in this sample as well. This chain joins TRBV11-2 and TRBJ2-7; possible D gene TRBD1, 5 bases. The CDR3 is 13 residues long. Per germline, CDR1 SGHAT and CDR2 FQNNGV. The V gene lost 1 base and the J gene lost 4 bases, with 8 bases spanning the gap. The CDR3 loop is CASSLARAYEQYF. In DNA form, the CDR3 reads TGTGCCAGCAGCTTAGCCAGGGCTTACGAGCAGTACTTC. Complete variable domain (other parts from reference TRBV11-2 and TRBJ2-7): EAGVAQSPRYKIIEKRQSVAFWCNPISGHATLYWYQQILGQGPKLLIQFQNNGVVDDSQLPKDRFSAERLKGVDSTLKIQPAKLEDSAVYLCASSLARAYEQYFGPGTRLTVT.

As to this clone: The sample contains more than one DNA sequence encoding this CDR3. This chain links TRBV4-3 with TRBJ2-1, with D possibly being TRBD1 or TRBD2 (5 bases each). Trimming took off 0 bases at V and 4 bases at J, with 10 bases between the two ends. From germline, CDR1 is LGHNA and CDR2 YSLEER. This CDR3 region has 15 residues. The CDR3 coding sequence is TGCGCCAGCAGCCAAGATGGGGGACCATACAATGAGCAGTTCTTC. Encoded protein: CASSQDGGPYNEQFF.

The CDR3 here is CASSSAGHGFYEQYF. The CDR3 nucleotides are TGTGCCAGCAGCTCGGCGGGACATGGGTTCTACGAGCAGTACTTC. The chain recombines TRBV5-6 with TRBJ2-7; D may match TRBD1 or TRBD2 (6 bases each). CDR3 length: 15 residues. The V end was cut by 3 bases, the J end by 3 bases, with 16 bases between. In germline, CDR1 is SGHDT, CDR2 YYEEEE. The full variable domain, completed using reference TRBV5-6 and TRBJ2-7, is DAGVTQSPTHLIKTRGQQVTLRCSPKSGHDTVSWYQQALGQGPQFIFQYYEEEERQRGNFPDRFSGHQFPNYSSELNVNALLLGDSALYLCASSSAGHGFYEQYFGPGTRLTVT.

The chain couples TRBV28 to TRBJ2-7; TRBD1 might be the D (5 bases). This CDR3 has 14 amino acids. From germline, CDR1 is MDHEN and CDR2 SYDVKM. The V gene lost 3 bases and the J gene lost 4 bases, with 13 bases spanning the gap. DNA of the CDR3: TGTGCCAGCAGTTTTAGGCAGGGAATTTACGAGCAGTACTTC. Protein product: CASSFRQGIYEQYF.

The genes are TRBV27 and TRBJ2-1, with D possibly TRBD1 on 5 matching bases. The CDR3 covers 14 residues. Germline lookup yields CDR1 MNHEY and CDR2 SMNVEV (reference sequence). Trimming took off 4 bases at V and 8 bases at J, with 15 bases between the two ends. CDR3 DNA sequence: TGTGCCAGCAGTTCAGGACAAGGGGTCGATGAGCAGTTCTTC. This gives the protein CASSSGQGVDEQFF.

The V call is TRBV30, the J call TRBJ1-1; the match to TRBD1 covers 7 bases. The CDR3 has 13 residues. Losses at the gene ends were 5 bases for V and 6 bases for J; bases not matched to a gene: 9. Germline loops: CDR1 GTSNPN, CDR2 SVGIG (reference sequence). The CDR3 protein is CAWSDRWGAEAFF. In nucleotides, the CDR3 is TGTGCCTGGTCGGACAGGTGGGGCGCTGAAGCTTTCTTT.

This rearrangement joins TRBV6-1 to TRBJ2-1; D remains unclear. V gave up 6 bases and J gave up 5 bases, with 11 bases separating them. CDR1 MNHNS and CDR2 SASEGT come from the germline V gene. The CDR3 is made up of 13 amino acids. In DNA form, the CDR3 reads TGTGCCAGCAGGGCGGACGGTGACAATGAGCAGTTCTTC. Amino acid sequence: CASRADGDNEQFF.

The chain is built from TRBV4-1 and TRBJ1-5, with TRBD1 identical over 9 bases. The CDR3 spans 14 residues. V shed 4 bases, J shed 5 bases, and the junction held 3 bases outside the gene matches. Germline V gene sequence: CDR1 MGHRA, CDR2 YSYEKL. As DNA, the CDR3 is TGCGCCAGCAGCCCAACAGGGGGCGATCAGCCCCAGCATTTT. Protein: CASSPTGGDQPQHF.

V usage is TRBV27 and J usage is TRBJ1-5, with TRBD1 matching 9 bases. CDR1 and CDR2 (germline): MNHEY, SMNVEV (reference sequence). The CDR3 has 15 amino acids. V was clipped by 6 bases and J by 10 bases; unmatched bases: 13. In DNA, the CDR3 is TGTGCCAGCAGCCCGGGACAGGGCACAATCAGCCCCCAGCATTTT. This translates into CASSPGQGTISPQHF.

Comments on this clone: Other nucleotide sequences from this sample produce the same CDR3. The chain combines TRBV7-8 with TRBJ2-7; a possible D gene is TRBD2 (5 bases). Germline V gene lookup returns CDR1 SGHVS and CDR2 FQNEAQ. The CDR3 contains 14 residues. Trimming shortened V by 0 bases and J by 0 bases, and 6 bases separated the two germline ends. This CDR3 reads CASSLAGVSYEQYF. The CDR3 DNA follows: TGTGCCAGCAGCTTAGCCGGGGTCTCCTACGAGCAGTACTTC.

The chain combines TRBV30 with TRBJ2-3; 9 bases map to TRBD1. The length of the CDR3 is 15 residues. The germline V gene encodes CDR1 GTSNPN and CDR2 SVGIG (reference sequence). J gave up 1 base and V 7 bases, and 9 bases lay outside the gene matches. The CDR3 coding sequence is TGTGCCTTGGGACAGGGTCTGAGTGGCACAGATACGCAGTATTTT. It translates to CALGQGLSGTDTQYF.

The V call is TRBV10-2, the J call TRBJ2-7; 8 bases match TRBD2. The CDR3 spans 15 residues. Germline V gives CDR1 WSHSY, CDR2 SAAADI. V lost 0 bases, J lost 4 bases, and 5 bases stayed unmatched. CDR3 sequence reads: CASSESTLAVYEQYF. CDR3 bases: TGCGCCAGCAGTGAGTCGACACTAGCGGTATACGAGCAGTACTTC.

The chain is built from TRBV30 and TRBJ2-3, with TRBD2 matching 7 bases. V lost 1 base and J lost 0; bases outside the gene matches: 22. The CDR3 sequence is 21 residues long. Germline CDR1 and CDR2: GTSNPN and SVGIG (reference sequence). The CDR3 coding sequence is TGTGCCTGGAGTGGGCAGGGAGGGAGGGGCTATTGGACTGCTAGCACAGATACGCAGTATTTT. It is translated as CAWSGQGGRGYWTASTDTQYF.

The chain has TRBV6-5 and TRBJ2-7; D uncertain. Germline assignment: CDR1 MNHEY and CDR2 SVGAGI. The CDR3 runs 14 residues. Trimming pared 6 bases from V and 6 bases from J, leaving 18 bases between. CDR3 protein: CASSDDPFYTEQYF. As DNA, the CDR3 is TGTGCCAGCAGCGATGACCCGTTTTACACCGAGCAGTACTTC.

The genes are TRBV29-1 and TRBJ2-2; 10 bases are shared with TRBD2. V was clipped by 3 bases and J by 7 bases; unmatched bases: 11. Germline CDR1 and CDR2: SQVTM and ANQGSEA. The CDR3 is 16 residues long. The CDR3 DNA reads as TGCAGCGTTGAGGAGTGGAGCGGGAGGGCCGACGGGGAGCTGTTTTTT. Translated: CSVEEWSGRADGELFF.

The chain is built from TRBV4-2 and TRBJ2-7; TRBD2 agrees at 14 bases. Germline CDR1 is LGHNA and CDR2 is YNFKEQ. V lost 3 bases, J lost 4 bases, and 2 bases stayed unmatched. The CDR3 has 15 amino acids. The CDR3 DNA is TGTGCCAGCAGCCACCGACTAGCGGGGGGGTACGAGCAGTACTTC. It encodes CASSHRLAGGYEQYF.